A single sample is the source of the 10 T cell receptor beta chains below, sequenced in a study of Ad26.COV2.S vaccination and SARS-CoV-2 variants. Specified treatment: about 20 received Ad26.COV2.S at low or high dose, single or two shots; about five received placebo; per-sample allocation not given. Day 63 after the first vaccine or placebo injection was the time point for sampling. Generated by immunoSEQ multiplex PCR, the TCRdb table keeps only in-frame clones and is missing some. This table holds roughly 510,000 clones, 87% found once. The source material was peripheral blood, sampled in a trial of Ad26.COV2.S vaccine versus placebo. The receptors derive from a person between 18 and 60 years old who received the Ad26.COV2.S COVID-19 vaccine or a placebo.

The rearrangement joins TRBV6-1 to TRBJ1-4; TRBD1 might be the D (5 bases). Trimming shortened V by 0 bases and J by 10 bases, and 18 bases separated the two germline ends. CDR3 size: 16 residues. Looked up from germline, CDR1 is MNHNS and CDR2 is SASEGT. The CDR3 DNA reads as TGTGCCAGCAGTGAAGCCCCGAGCCTCATTGGGGGAAAACTGTTTTTT. Amino acid sequence: CASSEAPSLIGGKLFF.

With respect to this clone: Other DNA sequences in the same sample also yield this CDR3. This chain joins TRBV28 and TRBJ1-2, with D possibly matching TRBD1 (5 bases). Germline loops: CDR1 MDHEN, CDR2 SYDVKM. V lost 5 bases, J lost 2 bases, and 9 bases lay in between. The CDR3 is 13 amino acids. The CDR3 nucleotides read TGTGCCAGCAGTCCGCAGGGAAACTATGGCTACACCTTC. Protein product: CASSPQGNYGYTF.

To note about this clone: This is likely a read error, given that the CDR3 carries no conserved phenylalanine or tryptophan at its end. No DNA is shown, since the ends of the CDR3 on it are uncertain; the CDR3 is the one TCRdb lists. The rearrangement uses TRBV24-1 and TRBJ2-7. Germline-derived CDR1 and CDR2 are KGHDR and SFDVKD. The CDR3 is 9 amino acids in total, end residues counted. The CDR3 protein is CAGAGGRES.

The rearrangement joins TRBV28 to TRBJ2-1; D unclear. The CDR3 sequence is 12 residues long. Trimming removed 5 bases from V and 10 bases from J, with 12 bases in between. Germline V gene lookup returns CDR1 MDHEN and CDR2 SYDVKM. The CDR3 loop reads CASSLLVGEQFF. The CDR3 nucleotides are TGTGCCAGCAGTCTTTTAGTGGGAGAGCAGTTCTTC.

A remark on this clone: A read error may account for a junction end that differs from germline. This same CDR3 is encoded by further DNA sequences in the sample. The chain carries TRBV12-3 or TRBV12-4 and TRBJ2-7, with 9 positions matching TRBD2. This CDR3 comprises 13 residues. The CDR3 loop is CASSLAGSYEQYF. The CDR3 nucleotides read TGTGCCAGCAGTCTAGCGGGGAGCTACGAGCAGTACTTC.

The chain couples TRBV5-4 to TRBJ2-1; D is undetermined. The CDR3 has 12 amino acids. The germline gives CDR1 SGHNT, CDR2 YYREEE (reference sequence). V shed 0 bases and J shed 9 bases, with 7 bases lying between them. The CDR3 is CASSLVLSEQFF. As DNA, the CDR3 is TGTGCCAGCAGCTTGGTTCTTTCTGAGCAGTTCTTC.

V and J are TRBV5-6 and TRBJ2-1; D is undetermined. The CDR3 runs 14 residues. V was shortened by 1 base and J by 4 bases, with 9 bases between the two germline ends. From germline, CDR1 is SGHDT and CDR2 YYEEEE. The CDR3 is CASSLWADYNEQFF. The CDR3 DNA is TGTGCCAGCAGCTTGTGGGCGGATTACAATGAGCAGTTCTTC.

The chain employs TRBV29-1 and TRBJ2-7, with D perhaps matching TRBD1 (6 bases). CDR3 length: 13 amino acids. Germline loops: CDR1 SQVTM, CDR2 ANQGSEA. V gave up 7 bases and J gave up 2 bases, with 15 bases separating them. CDR3 protein: CSGGGAGPYEQYF. The CDR3 DNA reads as TGCAGCGGAGGGGGAGCAGGGCCCTACGAGCAGTACTTC.

The rearrangement links TRBV5-1 to TRBJ2-5; D is unclear. The CDR3 contains 17 residues. V gave up 0 bases and J gave up 2 bases, with 17 bases separating them. Germline V gene data show CDR1 as SGHRS and CDR2 as YFSETQ. This CDR3 reads CASSLAIFGRTQETQYF. For the CDR3, the DNA is TGCGCCAGCAGCTTGGCCATTTTCGGCAGAACTCAAGAGACCCAGTACTTC.

The chain has TRBV4-1 and TRBJ2-3; TRBD1 agrees at 7 bases. The V and J ends lost 1 base and 1 base, in that order; junction bases with no gene match: 2. Germline CDR1 and CDR2: MGHRA and YSYEKL. The CDR3 is 15 residues long. CDR3 amino acids: CASSQGQGGTDTQYF. The DNA of the CDR3 is TGCGCCAGCAGCCAAGGACAGGGAGGCACAGATACGCAGTATTTT.